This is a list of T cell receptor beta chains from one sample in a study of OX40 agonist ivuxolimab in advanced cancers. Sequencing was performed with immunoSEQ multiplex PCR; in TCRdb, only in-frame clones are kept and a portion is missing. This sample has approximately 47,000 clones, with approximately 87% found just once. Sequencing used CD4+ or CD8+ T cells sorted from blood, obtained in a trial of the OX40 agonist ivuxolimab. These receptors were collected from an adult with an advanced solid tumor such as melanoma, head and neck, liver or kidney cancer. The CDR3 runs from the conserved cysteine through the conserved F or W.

CDR3: CASSLVYGDSYEQYF; J: TRBJ2-7; V: TRBV11-2
CDR3: CASSLAPATGYGYTF; J: TRBJ1-2; V: TRBV11-1
CDR3: CASAGAVRETEAFF; J: TRBJ1-1; V: TRBV5-8
CDR3: CASSDSGGSTDTQYF; J: TRBJ2-3; V: TRBV7-3
CDR3: CASSVAGTGAETQYF; J: TRBJ2-5; V: TRBV9
CDR3: CASSSTDGEQYF; J: TRBJ2-7; V: TRBV9
CDR3: CASSPGQYTGELFF; J: TRBJ2-2; V: TRBV6-6
CDR3: CAWSRGPYEQYF; J: TRBJ2-7; V: TRBV30
CDR3: CASSKTERYGYTF; J: TRBJ1-2; V: TRBV25-1
CDR3: CASSMAGADYGYTF; J: TRBJ1-2; V: TRBV19
CDR3: CASSLEWGAPGYTEAFF; J: TRBJ1-1; V: TRBV11-3
CDR3: CASSIGNEKLFF; J: TRBJ1-4; V: TRBV7-9
CDR3: CASSLVEGNTEAFF; J: TRBJ1-1; V: TRBV11-2
CDR3: CASSLSQYTEAFF; J: TRBJ1-1; V: TRBV27
CDR3: CASSRSGAVFTYEQYF; J: TRBJ2-7; V: TRBV4-2
CDR3: CASSIDQNLRDEQFF; J: TRBJ2-1; V: TRBV19
CDR3: CASSYRQGRPYEQYF; J: TRBJ2-7; V: TRBV6-5
CDR3: CASSLEGDTQYF; J: TRBJ2-3; V: TRBV5-4
CDR3: CASSSNSGQMTTTNEKLFF; J: TRBJ1-4; V: TRBV7-2
CDR3: CASSQGGTSNQPQHF; J: TRBJ1-5; V: TRBV4-2
CDR3: CASSQDTSNYGYTF; J: TRBJ1-2; V: TRBV4-3
CDR3: CASSLGANYGYTF; J: TRBJ1-2; V: TRBV5-1
CDR3: CASSLESYEQYF; J: TRBJ2-7; V: TRBV5-4
CDR3: CASSLEGRARHSGGETQYF; J: TRBJ2-5; V: TRBV7-9
CDR3: CASSFDGDIFYGYTF; J: TRBJ1-2; V: TRBV5-5
CDR3: CASSSPILAGASDTQYF; J: TRBJ2-3; V: TRBV7-9
CDR3: CASSQTSGGTTDTQYF; J: TRBJ2-3; V: TRBV7-9
CDR3: CASSFASGAVYNEQFF; J: TRBJ2-1; V: TRBV27
CDR3: CASSVAGGNEQYF; J: TRBJ2-7; V: TRBV9
CDR3: CASSQERTRVDTQYF; J: TRBJ2-3; V: TRBV4-3
CDR3: CASSQQGHTNEKLFF; J: TRBJ1-4; V: TRBV7-9
CDR3: CASSAGGADTEAFF; J: TRBJ1-1; V: TRBV25-1
CDR3: CASSSRGGARWTEAFF; J: TRBJ1-1; V: TRBV7-2
CDR3: CASRRSYEQYF; J: TRBJ2-7; V: TRBV2
CDR3: CASSSRGGTQETQYF; J: TRBJ2-5; V: TRBV11-3
CDR3: CASRILSGRADEQYF; J: TRBJ2-7; V: TRBV6-5
CDR3: CASSYSGGYQETQYF; J: TRBJ2-5; V: TRBV6-5
CDR3: CASSAYSNQPQHF; J: TRBJ1-5; V: TRBV9
CDR3: CASSPELGTAYYEQYF; J: TRBJ2-7; V: TRBV4-3
CDR3: CASSSTPQGYEQYF; J: TRBJ2-7; V: TRBV27
CDR3: CASSRGGSYNEQFF; J: TRBJ2-1; V: TRBV19
CDR3: CASSLAGNTIYF; J: TRBJ1-3; V: TRBV7-9